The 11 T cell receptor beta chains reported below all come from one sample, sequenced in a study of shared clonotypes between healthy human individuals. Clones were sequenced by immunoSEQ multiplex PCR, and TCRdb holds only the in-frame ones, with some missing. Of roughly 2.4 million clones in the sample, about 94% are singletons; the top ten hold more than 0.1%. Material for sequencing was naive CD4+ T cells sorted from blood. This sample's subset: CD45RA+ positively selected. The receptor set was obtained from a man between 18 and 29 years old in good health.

CDR3 DNA: TGTGCCAGCAGCAAAGTCGCCCCGTACAAGACCTACGAGCAGTACTTC. It translates to CASSKVAPYKTYEQYF. This chain connects TRBV21-1 to TRBJ2-7; the table calls TRBD1, which could not be checked here. TRBV21-1 counts as a pseudogene. This CDR3 has 16 amino acids.

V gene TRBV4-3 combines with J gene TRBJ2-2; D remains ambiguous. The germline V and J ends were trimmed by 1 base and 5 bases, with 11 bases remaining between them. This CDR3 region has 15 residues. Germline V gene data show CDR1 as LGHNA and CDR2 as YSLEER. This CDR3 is CASSQVGVSTGELFF. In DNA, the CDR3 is TGCGCCAGCAGCCAAGTCGGCGTGAGTACCGGGGAGCTGTTTTTT.

The CDR3 region has the DNA TGTGCCTGGAGCGAGGGGTCAACCTACGAGCAGTACTTC. Protein product: CAWSEGSTYEQYF. The chain is built from TRBV30 and TRBJ2-7; D is tentatively TRBD1 or TRBD2 (5 bases each). Germline V CDR1 and CDR2: GTSNPN, SVGIG (reference sequence). CDR3 length: 13 residues. Between the trimmed V and J ends, which lost 3 bases and 2 bases, there was a span of 11 bases. The complete variable domain, with remaining parts taken from reference TRBV30 and TRBJ2-7, reads SQTIHQWPATLVQPVGSPLSLECTVEGTSNPNLYWYRQAAGRGLQLLFYSVGIGQISSEVPQNLSASRPQDRQFILSSKKLLLSDSGFYLCAWSEGSTYEQYFGPGTRLTVT.

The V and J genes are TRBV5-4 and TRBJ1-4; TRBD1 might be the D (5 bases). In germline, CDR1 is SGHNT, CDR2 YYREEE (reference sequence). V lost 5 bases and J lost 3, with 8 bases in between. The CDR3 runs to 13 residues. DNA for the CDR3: TGTGCCAGCAGGCAGGGATCTAATGAAAAACTGTTTTTT. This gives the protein CASRQGSNEKLFF.

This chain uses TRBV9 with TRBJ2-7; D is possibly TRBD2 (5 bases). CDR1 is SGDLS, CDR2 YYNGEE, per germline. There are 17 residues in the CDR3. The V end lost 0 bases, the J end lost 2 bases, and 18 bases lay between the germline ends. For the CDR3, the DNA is TGTGCCAGCAGCGTAGGAACGGGATCAACCACCACCTACGAGCAGTACTTC. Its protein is CASSVGTGSTTTYEQYF. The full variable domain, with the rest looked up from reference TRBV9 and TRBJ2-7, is DSGVTQTPKHLITATGQRVTLRCSPRSGDLSVYWYQQSLDQGLQFLIQYYNGEERAKGNILERFSAQQFPDLHSELNLSSLELGDSALYFCASSVGTGSTTTYEQYFGPGTRLTVT.

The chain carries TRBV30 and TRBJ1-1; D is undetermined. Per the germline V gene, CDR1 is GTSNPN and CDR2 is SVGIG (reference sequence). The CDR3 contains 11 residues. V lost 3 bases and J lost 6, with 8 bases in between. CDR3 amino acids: CAWRARAEAFF. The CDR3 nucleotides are TGTGCCTGGAGGGCCCGAGCTGAAGCTTTCTTT.

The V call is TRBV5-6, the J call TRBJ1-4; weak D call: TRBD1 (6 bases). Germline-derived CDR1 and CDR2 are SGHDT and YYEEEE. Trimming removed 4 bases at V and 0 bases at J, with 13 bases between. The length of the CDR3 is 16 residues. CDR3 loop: CASSTTGTSTNEKLFF. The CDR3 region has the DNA TGTGCCAGCAGCACAACAGGGACCTCAACTAATGAAAAACTGTTTTTT.

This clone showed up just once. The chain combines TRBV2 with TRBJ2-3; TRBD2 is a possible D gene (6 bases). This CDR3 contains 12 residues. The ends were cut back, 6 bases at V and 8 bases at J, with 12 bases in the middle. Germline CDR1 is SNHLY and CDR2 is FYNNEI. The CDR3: CASSRGRGTQYF. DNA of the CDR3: TGTGCCAGCAGCCGGGGGAGAGGTACGCAGTATTTT.

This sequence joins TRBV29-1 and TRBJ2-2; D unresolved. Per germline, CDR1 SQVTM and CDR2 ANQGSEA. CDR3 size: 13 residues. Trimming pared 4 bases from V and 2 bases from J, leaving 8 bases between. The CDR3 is CSVGWANTGELFF. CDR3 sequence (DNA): TGCAGCGTTGGGTGGGCCAACACCGGGGAGCTGTTTTTT.

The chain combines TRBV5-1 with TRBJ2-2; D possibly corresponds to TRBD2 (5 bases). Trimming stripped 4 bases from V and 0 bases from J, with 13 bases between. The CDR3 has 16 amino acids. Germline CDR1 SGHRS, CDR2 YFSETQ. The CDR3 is CASSPMDFTNTGELFF. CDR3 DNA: TGCGCCAGCAGCCCCATGGACTTCACGAACACCGGGGAGCTGTTTTTT.

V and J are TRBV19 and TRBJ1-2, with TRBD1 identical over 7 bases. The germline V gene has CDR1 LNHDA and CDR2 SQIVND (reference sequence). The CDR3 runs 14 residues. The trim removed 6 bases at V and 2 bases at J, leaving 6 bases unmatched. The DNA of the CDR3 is TGTGCCAGTAGATTTACGACAGGGAACTATGGCTACACCTTC. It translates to CASRFTTGNYGYTF.